These 25 T cell receptor beta chains were sequenced from one sample in a study of spatial heterogeneity in lung cancer. Time point here: sample taken at primary tumor resection. Material for sequencing was whole RNA from tumor, nontumor lung or frozen PBMC, left unsorted. TCRdb ran MiXCR on the 5' RACE reads and lists one entry per CDR3 protein. The repertoire has some 8,100 distinct CDR3 sequences, about 5% of them found once; the top ten carry approximately 39%. Sample: PBMCs, taken at surgery. Receptors were obtained from a male donor with early-stage non-small cell lung cancer.

This clonotype appeared many times. The chain uses TRBV18 and TRBJ2-1; possibly TRBD2 for D (5 bases). CDR3 length: 15 residues. V lost 2 bases to trimming and J lost 0 bases, with 8 bases between them. Germline V gives CDR1 KGHSH, CDR2 LQKENI. The CDR3, as DNA: TGTGCCAGCTCACCAGTCCTAGCCTCCTACAATGAGCAGTTCTTC. Amino acid sequence: CASSPVLASYNEQFF.

This clonotype was observed many times. The chain uses TRBV6-5 and TRBJ2-4; no definite D call. The CDR3 runs 13 residues. Between the trimmed V and J ends, which lost 7 bases and 0 bases, there was a span of 7 bases. Germline assignment: CDR1 MNHEY and CDR2 SVGAGI. The CDR3 nucleotides read TGTGCCAGCATCGGGTTAGCCAAAAACATTCAGTACTTC. The encoded protein is CASIGLAKNIQYF.

This clonotype was seen repeatedly, ten times or more. This chain connects TRBV6-5 to TRBJ1-1; D call uncertain. Germline-derived CDR1 and CDR2 are MNHEY and SVGAGI. This CDR3 spans 12 amino acids. V gave up 4 bases and J gave up 3 bases, with 6 bases separating them. The CDR3 region is CASSSTYTEAFF. The CDR3 nucleotides read TGTGCCAGCAGTTCCACTTACACTGAAGCTTTCTTT.

A note on this clonotype: An end of the junction differs from the germline gene, which may be a read error. As DNA, the CDR3 is TGTGCCAACAGCCAGGGACGGGGAGGCTACACCTTC. Protein product: CANSQGRGGYTF. The V and J genes are TRBV7-9 and TRBJ1-2, with D possibly matching TRBD1 (5 bases). This CDR3 is 12 amino acids long. Germline CDR1 reads SEHNR; CDR2 reads FQNEAQ (reference sequence).

This clonotype was detected many times. The chain joins TRBV12-3 or TRBV12-4 to TRBJ2-1; 8 nucleotides agree with TRBD2. V lost 6 bases and J lost 5; bases outside the gene matches: 6. The CDR3 is 14 amino acids. CDR3 bases: TGTGCCAGCAGGGGGTCGGGAGGGCACAATGAGCAGTTCTTC. It yields the protein CASRGSGGHNEQFF.

In this sample, this clonotype turned up many times. The chain uses TRBV20-1 and TRBJ2-1, with D possibly called TRBD1 or TRBD2 (5 bases each). This CDR3 comprises 15 residues. Germline CDR1 reads DFQATT; CDR2 reads SNEGSKA (reference sequence). Trimming left V 3 bases short and J 5 bases short, with 17 bases between. DNA of the CDR3: TGCAGTGCTAGGTTCCGGGACCCCGGTAACAATGAGCAGTTCTTC. Its protein is CSARFRDPGNNEQFF.

In its sample, this clonotype is medium-sized. The gene calls are TRBV6-2 or TRBV6-3 and TRBJ2-2; 7 bases match TRBD1. After removal of 8 bases from V and 4 bases from J, the junction contained 7 bases not matched to a gene. Germline lookup yields CDR1 MNHEY and CDR2 SVGEGT. The CDR3 sequence is 14 residues long. In nucleotides, the CDR3 is TGTGCCAGCGGTAGGACAGGACCCACCGGGGAGCTGTTTTTT. Translation: CASGRTGPTGELFF.

The table lists this clonotype with many counts. This chain links TRBV6-5 with TRBJ2-5, with D possibly TRBD2 on 7 matching bases. The CDR3 loop spans 15 amino acids. Germline-derived CDR1 and CDR2 are MNHEY and SVGAGI. V was shortened by 5 bases and J by 1 base, with 14 bases between the two germline ends. CDR3 loop: CASSPARGLQETQYF. The CDR3 DNA follows: TGTGCCAGCAGTCCTGCGCGGGGGCTCCAAGAGACCCAGTACTTC.

This clonotype has a handful of counts. The rearrangement links TRBV19 to TRBJ2-7; 11 bases are shared with TRBD1. Germline V lookup: CDR1 LNHDA, CDR2 SQIVND (reference sequence). The CDR3 is 15 amino acids. Trimming took 5 bases from V and 3 from J; bases not matched to a gene: 6. The CDR3 DNA follows: TGTGCCAGTAGTTTCGGACAGGGGGCCTTCTACGAGCAGTACTTC. Translated: CASSFGQGAFYEQYF.

In this sample, this clonotype turned up a few times. The chain carries TRBV20-1 and TRBJ2-5, with a possible D match to TRBD1 (6 bases). In germline, CDR1 is DFQATT, CDR2 SNEGSKA (reference sequence). V was trimmed by 2 bases and J by 2 bases, leaving 12 bases between them. CDR3 length: 14 amino acids. The CDR3 sequence: CSARTGTSQETQYF. Here the CDR3 DNA reads TGCAGTGCTAGAACCGGGACATCACAAGAGACCCAGTACTTC.

This clonotype was observed a handful of times. This sequence joins TRBV2 and TRBJ1-4; 9 positions match TRBD1. Germline V gene lookup returns CDR1 SNHLY and CDR2 FYNNEI. The CDR3 has 14 residues. The V gene end was trimmed by 5 bases and the J gene end by 5 bases; junction bases not matched to a gene: 3. CDR3: CASSRTGENEKLFF. CDR3 DNA: TGTGCCAGCAGTCGGACAGGGGAGAATGAAAAACTGTTTTTT.

Ten or more counts support this clonotype. The chain employs TRBV10-3 and TRBJ2-5; D is possibly TRBD2 (5 bases). Germline V gene lookup returns CDR1 ENHRY and CDR2 SYGVKD. V was cut by 1 base and J by 7 bases, with 10 bases left in between. The CDR3 runs to 13 residues. The chain's CDR3 is CAISELNEGTQYF. The CDR3 DNA reads as TGTGCCATCAGTGAGTTAAACGAGGGGACCCAGTACTTC.

This clonotype was observed many times. This chain uses TRBV7-9 with TRBJ1-6; 9 bases are a match to TRBD1. This CDR3 comprises 15 residues. With V trimmed by 4 bases and J by 9 bases, 7 bases remained unmatched. Germline assignment: CDR1 SEHNR and CDR2 FQNEAQ (reference sequence). The CDR3 region has the DNA TGTGCCAGCAGCTCGTGGGACAGGGTAACTTCACCCCTCCACTTT. Translated: CASSSWDRVTSPLHF.

This clonotype showed up many times. For the CDR3, the DNA is TGTGCCAGCAGCCCAAACACCGGGGAGCTGTTTTTT. Amino acid sequence: CASSPNTGELFF. The gene calls are TRBV7-6 and TRBJ2-2, with unresolved D. Deletions cut 5 bases from V and 2 bases from J, with 3 bases between. Germline-derived CDR1 and CDR2 are SGHVS and FNYEAQ. CDR3 length: 12 residues. The entire variable domain, with the rest obtained from reference TRBV7-6 and TRBJ2-2, is as follows: GAGVSQSPRYKVTKRGQDVALRCDPISGHVSLYWYRQALGQGPEFLTYFNYEAQQDKSGLPNDRFSAERPEGSISTLTIQRTEQRDSAMYRCASSPNTGELFFGEGSRLTVL.

Within the sample, this clonotype is large. The chain recombines TRBV28 with TRBJ1-6; D not resolved. CDR3 length: 15 residues. The germline V and J ends were trimmed by 2 bases and 5 bases, with 10 bases remaining between them. CDR1 is MDHEN, CDR2 SYDVKM, per germline. The CDR3 loop is CASSLQTENNSPLHF. The CDR3 DNA sequence: TGTGCCAGCAGTTTACAGACGGAAAATAATTCACCCCTCCACTTT. The full variable domain, completed using reference TRBV28 and TRBJ1-6, is DVKVTQSSRYLVKRTGEKVFLECVQDMDHENMFWYRQDPGLGLRLIYFSYDVKMKEKGDIPEGYSVSREKKERFSLILESASTNQTSMYLCASSLQTENNSPLHFGNGTRLTVT.

There are a few counts of this clonotype. The chain joins TRBV5-8 to TRBJ2-1; TRBD1 or TRBD2 may be the D gene (7 bases each). Trimming left V 4 bases short and J 12 bases short, with 14 bases between. The CDR3 spans 12 residues. CDR1 and CDR2 (germline): SGHTS, YDEGEE. The CDR3 DNA reads TGTGCCAGCAGCCCAGGGGGAGGGCGGCAGTTCTTC. Its protein product is CASSPGGGRQFF.

At least ten counts were recorded for this clonotype. CDR3 amino acids: CASSFDRTLRAEQYF. In DNA, the CDR3 is TGTGCCAGCAGTTTCGACAGGACTCTCCGTGCCGAGCAGTACTTC. V is TRBV6-5 and J is TRBJ2-7, with a weak D call TRBD1 (6 bases). CDR1 is MNHEY, CDR2 SVGAGI, per germline. The CDR3 has 15 amino acids. Trimming shortened V by 4 bases and J by 6 bases, and 19 bases separated the two germline ends.

This clonotype has ten or more counts. J is TRBJ2-2 and V is TRBV29-1, with a tentative D call TRBD1 (7 bases). The CDR3 consists of 14 residues. The germline gives CDR1 SQVTM, CDR2 ANQGSEA. V was pared by 6 bases and J by 1 base, with 12 bases between. The CDR3 sequence: CSVAGQMNTGELFF. In DNA form, the CDR3 reads TGCAGCGTCGCGGGACAGATGAACACCGGGGAGCTGTTTTTT.

This clonotype was seen many times. This chain links TRBV7-9 with TRBJ2-3, with D tentatively TRBD2 (6 bases). Germline CDR1 and CDR2: SEHNR and FQNEAQ (reference sequence). The CDR3 covers 17 residues. The V end lost 5 bases, the J end lost 2 bases, and 20 bases lay between the germline ends. CDR3 loop: CASSEEGDGTYTDTQYF. CDR3 coding DNA: TGTGCCAGCAGCGAGGAGGGAGATGGGACTTACACAGATACGCAGTATTTT.

This clonotype was detected many times. The genes are TRBV7-9 and TRBJ1-1, with D unresolved. Trimming pared 0 bases from V and 0 bases from J, leaving 8 bases between. Germline V gene sequence: CDR1 SEHNR, CDR2 FQNEAQ (reference sequence). The CDR3 length is 15 residues. The CDR3 is CASSLAAVMNTEAFF. In DNA form, the CDR3 reads TGTGCCAGCAGCTTAGCTGCAGTGATGAACACTGAAGCTTTCTTT.

This clonotype was observed many times. CDR3 DNA sequence: TGTGCCAGCAGGCCCGCGGATATTAATGAGCAGTTCTTC. It is translated as CASRPADINEQFF. This chain links TRBV6-5 with TRBJ2-1; no firm D call. The CDR3 is made up of 13 amino acids. The V end lost 6 bases, the J end lost 7 bases, and 13 bases lay between the germline ends. The V gene's germline CDR1 is MNHEY and CDR2 SVGAGI.

This clonotype was seen a handful of times. The V call is TRBV5-1, the J call TRBJ2-7, with TRBD1 matching over 8 bases. Trimming removed 5 bases from V and 3 bases from J; junction bases left unmatched: 13. Germline V gives CDR1 SGHRS, CDR2 YFSETQ. The CDR3 is 16 amino acids. The CDR3 nucleotides are TGCGCCAGCAGACCTCCTGGACAGGGAAGGTTCTACGAGCAGTACTTC. The encoded protein is CASRPPGQGRFYEQYF.

This clonotype was seen ten or more times. This sequence joins TRBV18 and TRBJ2-7; D is possibly TRBD1 (6 bases). Germline V gives CDR1 KGHSH, CDR2 LQKENI. The ends were cut back, 0 bases at V and 7 bases at J, with 13 bases in the middle. CDR3 size: 14 residues. CDR3 sequence: CASSPPPSQGEQYF. The DNA of the CDR3 is TGTGCCAGCTCACCACCCCCCAGCCAGGGGGAGCAGTACTTC.

This clonotype came up many times. V gene TRBV3-1 combines with J gene TRBJ2-3; D may be TRBD2 (7 bases). The CDR3 length is 19 residues. The germline CDR1 and CDR2 sequences are LGHDT and YNNKEL (reference sequence). V lost 0 bases, J lost 1 base, and 20 bases lay in between. Here the CDR3 reads CASSQESRRGGLGTDTQYF. The CDR3 DNA reads TGTGCCAGCAGCCAAGAGTCGAGGAGGGGGGGCCTGGGCACAGATACGCAGTATTTT.

Ten or more counts support this clonotype. The chain is built from TRBV20-1 and TRBJ2-5; 11 bases line up with TRBD2. Germline values: CDR1 DFQATT, CDR2 SNEGSKA (reference sequence). V was pared by 3 bases and J by 9 bases, with 6 bases of the junction left unmatched. The CDR3 has 13 residues. This CDR3 is CSARVAGGEPQYF. The CDR3 DNA reads as TGCAGTGCTAGGGTAGCGGGGGGGGAACCCCAGTACTTC.